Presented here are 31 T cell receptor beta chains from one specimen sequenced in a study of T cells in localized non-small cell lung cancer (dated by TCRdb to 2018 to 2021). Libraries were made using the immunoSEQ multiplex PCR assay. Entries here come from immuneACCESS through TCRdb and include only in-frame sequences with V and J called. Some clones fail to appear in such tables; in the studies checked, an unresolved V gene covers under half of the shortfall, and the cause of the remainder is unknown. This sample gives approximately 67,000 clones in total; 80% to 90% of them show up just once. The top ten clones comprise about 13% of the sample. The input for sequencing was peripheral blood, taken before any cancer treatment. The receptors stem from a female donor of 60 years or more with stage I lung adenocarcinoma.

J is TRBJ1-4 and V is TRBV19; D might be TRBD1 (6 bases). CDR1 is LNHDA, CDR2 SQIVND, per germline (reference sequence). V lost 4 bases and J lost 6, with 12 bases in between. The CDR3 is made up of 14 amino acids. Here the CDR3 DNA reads TGTGCCAGTAGTACGACAGGAGTCGATGAAAAACTGTTTTTT. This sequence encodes CASSTTGVDEKLFF.

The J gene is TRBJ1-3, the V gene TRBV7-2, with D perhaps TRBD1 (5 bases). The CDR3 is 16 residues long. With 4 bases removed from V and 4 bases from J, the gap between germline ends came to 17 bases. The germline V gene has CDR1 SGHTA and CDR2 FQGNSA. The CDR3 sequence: CASSSSPGAGGNTIYF. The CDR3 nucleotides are TGTGCCAGCAGCTCCTCCCCCGGGGCGGGGGGAAACACCATATATTTT.

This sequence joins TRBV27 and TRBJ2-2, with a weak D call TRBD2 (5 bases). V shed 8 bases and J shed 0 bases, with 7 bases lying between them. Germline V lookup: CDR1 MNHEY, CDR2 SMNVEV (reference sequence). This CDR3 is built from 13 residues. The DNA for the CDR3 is TGTGCCAGCCGGACTGCGAACACCGGGGAGCTGTTTTTT. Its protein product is CASRTANTGELFF.

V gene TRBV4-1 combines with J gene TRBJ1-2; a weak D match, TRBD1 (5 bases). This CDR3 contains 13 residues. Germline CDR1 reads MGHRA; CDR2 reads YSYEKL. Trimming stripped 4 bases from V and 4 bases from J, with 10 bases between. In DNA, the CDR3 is TGCGCCAGCAGCCCCGGGACGGCCTATGGCTACACCTTC. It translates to CASSPGTAYGYTF.

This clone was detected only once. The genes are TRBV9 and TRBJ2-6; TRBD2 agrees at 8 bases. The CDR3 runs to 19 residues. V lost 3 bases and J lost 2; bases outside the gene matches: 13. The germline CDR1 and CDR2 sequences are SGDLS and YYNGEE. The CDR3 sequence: CASSGTRRGVLTGANVLTF. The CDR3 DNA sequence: TGTGCCAGCAGCGGAACCCGGCGGGGGGTTTTAACTGGGGCCAACGTCCTGACTTTC.

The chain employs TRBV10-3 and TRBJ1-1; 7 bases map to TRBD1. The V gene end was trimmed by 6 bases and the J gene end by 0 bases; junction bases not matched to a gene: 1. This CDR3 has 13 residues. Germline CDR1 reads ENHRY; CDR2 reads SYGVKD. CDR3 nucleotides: TGTGCCATCAGACAGGGGTTGAACACTGAAGCTTTCTTT. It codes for CAIRQGLNTEAFF.

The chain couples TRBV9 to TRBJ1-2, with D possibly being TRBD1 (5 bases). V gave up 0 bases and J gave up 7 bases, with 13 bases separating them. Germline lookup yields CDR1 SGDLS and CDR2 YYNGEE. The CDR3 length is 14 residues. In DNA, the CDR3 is TGTGCCAGCAGCGTAGGGGGCCGAATAGGTGGCTACACCTTC. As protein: CASSVGGRIGGYTF.

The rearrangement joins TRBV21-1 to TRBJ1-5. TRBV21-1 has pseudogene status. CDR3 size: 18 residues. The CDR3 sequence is CASSKAKRRDWAHQPQHF. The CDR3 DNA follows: TGTGCCAGCAGCAAAGCGAAGAGGAGGGATTGGGCGCATCAGCCCCAGCATTTT.

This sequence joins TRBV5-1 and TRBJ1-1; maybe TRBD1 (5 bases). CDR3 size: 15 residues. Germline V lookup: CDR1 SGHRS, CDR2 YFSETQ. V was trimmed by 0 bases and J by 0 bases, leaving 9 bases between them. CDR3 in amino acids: CASSLVGAMNTEAFF. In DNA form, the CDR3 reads TGCGCCAGCAGCTTGGTTGGGGCCATGAACACTGAAGCTTTCTTT.

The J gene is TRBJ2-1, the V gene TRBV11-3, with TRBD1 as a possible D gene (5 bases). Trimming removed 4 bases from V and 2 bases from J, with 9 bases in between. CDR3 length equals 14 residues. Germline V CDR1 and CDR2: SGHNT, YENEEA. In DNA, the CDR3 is TGTGCCAGCAGCTCTCAGGGAACCTACAATGAGCAGTTCTTC. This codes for CASSSQGTYNEQFF.

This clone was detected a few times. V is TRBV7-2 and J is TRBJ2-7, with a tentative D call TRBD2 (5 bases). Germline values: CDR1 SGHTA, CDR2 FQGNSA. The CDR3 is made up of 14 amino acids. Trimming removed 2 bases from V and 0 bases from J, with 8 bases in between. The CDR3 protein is CASSLSLASYEQYF. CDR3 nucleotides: TGTGCCAGCAGCTTAAGTCTAGCCTCCTACGAGCAGTACTTC. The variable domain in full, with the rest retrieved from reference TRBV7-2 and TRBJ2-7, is GAGVSQSPSNKVTEKGKDVELRCDPISGHTALYWYRQSLGQGLEFLIYFQGNSAPDKSGLPSDRFSAERTGGSVSTLTIQRTQQEDSAVYLCASSLSLASYEQYFGPGTRLTVT.

The CDR3: CASSPQRGAPGGELFF. The CDR3 DNA sequence: TGTGCCAGCAGCCCCCAGCGGGGGGCCCCCGGCGGGGAGCTGTTTTTT. This chain links TRBV7-2 with TRBJ2-2, with 9 bases matching TRBD2. This CDR3 is 16 amino acids long. With 5 bases clipped from V and 7 bases from J, the junction kept 11 bases outside the gene matches. Per the germline V gene, CDR1 is SGHTA and CDR2 is FQGNSA.

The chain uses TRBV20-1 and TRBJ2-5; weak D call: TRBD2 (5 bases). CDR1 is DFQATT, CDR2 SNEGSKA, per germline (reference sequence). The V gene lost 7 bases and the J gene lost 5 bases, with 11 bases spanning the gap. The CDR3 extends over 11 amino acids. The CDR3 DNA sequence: TGCAGTGTGAAGCGGTCGGAGACCCAGTACTTC. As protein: CSVKRSETQYF.

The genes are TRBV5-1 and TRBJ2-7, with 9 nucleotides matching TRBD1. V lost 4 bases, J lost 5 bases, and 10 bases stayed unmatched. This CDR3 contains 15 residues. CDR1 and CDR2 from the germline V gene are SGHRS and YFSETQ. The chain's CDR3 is CASSASTGTGNEQYF. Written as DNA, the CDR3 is TGCGCCAGCAGCGCCTCCACCGGGACAGGGAACGAGCAGTACTTC.

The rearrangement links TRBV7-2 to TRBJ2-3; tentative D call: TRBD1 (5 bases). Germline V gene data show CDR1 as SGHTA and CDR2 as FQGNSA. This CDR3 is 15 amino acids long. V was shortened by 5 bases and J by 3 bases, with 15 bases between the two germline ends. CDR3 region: CASSPDGRVTDTQYF. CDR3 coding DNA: TGTGCCAGCAGCCCAGACGGCAGGGTTACAGATACGCAGTATTTT.

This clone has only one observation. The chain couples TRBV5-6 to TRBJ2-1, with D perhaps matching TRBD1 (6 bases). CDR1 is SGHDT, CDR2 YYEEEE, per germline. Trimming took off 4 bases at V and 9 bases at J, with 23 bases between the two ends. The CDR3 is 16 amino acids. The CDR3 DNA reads TGTGCCAGCAGCCCTATCAGGCAGGGGATTGGAGGTGAGCAGTTCTTC. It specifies CASSPIRQGIGGEQFF.

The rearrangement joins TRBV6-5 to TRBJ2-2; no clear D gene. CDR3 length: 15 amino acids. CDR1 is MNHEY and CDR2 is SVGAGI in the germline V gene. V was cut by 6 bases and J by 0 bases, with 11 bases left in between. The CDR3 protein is CASRAKAANTGELFF. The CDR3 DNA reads TGTGCCAGCAGGGCAAAAGCCGCGAACACCGGGGAGCTGTTTTTT.

In DNA form, the CDR3 reads TGTGCCAGCAGCTTAGGGGGGGCTTTTCACTATGGCTACACCTTC. The encoded protein is CASSLGGAFHYGYTF. The J gene is TRBJ1-2, the V gene TRBV5-4; D possibly corresponds to TRBD1 (6 bases). The CDR3 spans 15 residues. V lost 2 bases to trimming and J lost 3 bases, with 14 bases between them. Germline V gene sequence: CDR1 SGHNT, CDR2 YYREEE (reference sequence).

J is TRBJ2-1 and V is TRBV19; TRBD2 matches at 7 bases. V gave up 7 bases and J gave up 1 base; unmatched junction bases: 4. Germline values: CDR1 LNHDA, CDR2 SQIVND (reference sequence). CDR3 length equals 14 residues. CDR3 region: CASKAGGSYNEQFF. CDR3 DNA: TGTGCCAGTAAGGCCGGGGGGTCCTACAATGAGCAGTTCTTC. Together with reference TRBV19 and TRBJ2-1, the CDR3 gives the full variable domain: DGGITQSPKYLFRKEGQNVTLSCEQNLNHDAMYWYRQDPGQGLRLIYYSQIVNDFQKGDIAEGYSVSREKKESFPLTVTSAQKNPTAFYLCASKAGGSYNEQFFGPGTRLTVL.

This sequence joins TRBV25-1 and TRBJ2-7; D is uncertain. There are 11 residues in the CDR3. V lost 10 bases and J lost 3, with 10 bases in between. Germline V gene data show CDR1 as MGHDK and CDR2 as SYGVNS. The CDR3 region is CATTYNYEQYF. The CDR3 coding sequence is TGTGCCACCACATATAACTACGAGCAGTACTTC.

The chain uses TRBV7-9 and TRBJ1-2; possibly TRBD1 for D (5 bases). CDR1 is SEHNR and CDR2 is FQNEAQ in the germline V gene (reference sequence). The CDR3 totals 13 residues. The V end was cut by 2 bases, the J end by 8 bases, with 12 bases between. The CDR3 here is CASSLQGGGGYTF. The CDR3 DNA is TGTGCCAGCAGCTTACAGGGCGGGGGAGGCTACACCTTC.

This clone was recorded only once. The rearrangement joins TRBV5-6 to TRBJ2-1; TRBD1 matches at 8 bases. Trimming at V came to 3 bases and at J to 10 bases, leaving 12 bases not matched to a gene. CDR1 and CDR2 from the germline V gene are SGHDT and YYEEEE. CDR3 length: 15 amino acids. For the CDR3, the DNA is TGTGCCAGCAGCTCCCAGGTGGCAGGGGGCCGGGAGCAGTTCTTC. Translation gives CASSSQVAGGREQFF.

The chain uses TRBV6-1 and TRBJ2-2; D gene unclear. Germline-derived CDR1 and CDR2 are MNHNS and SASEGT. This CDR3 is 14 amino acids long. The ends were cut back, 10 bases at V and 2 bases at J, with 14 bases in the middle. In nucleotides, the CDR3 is TGTGCCACCACCCCAGAACTCAACACCGGGGAGCTGTTTTTT. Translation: CATTPELNTGELFF.

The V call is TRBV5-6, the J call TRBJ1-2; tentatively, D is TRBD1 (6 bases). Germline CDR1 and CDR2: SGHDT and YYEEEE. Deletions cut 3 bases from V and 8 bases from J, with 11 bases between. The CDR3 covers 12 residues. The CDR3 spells CASSYRASGYTF. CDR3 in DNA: TGTGCCAGCAGCTACAGGGCGTCGGGCTACACCTTC.

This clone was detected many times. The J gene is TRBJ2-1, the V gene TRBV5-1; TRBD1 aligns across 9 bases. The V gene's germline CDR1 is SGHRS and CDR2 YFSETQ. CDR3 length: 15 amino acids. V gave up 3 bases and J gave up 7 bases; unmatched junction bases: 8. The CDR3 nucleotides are TGCGCCAGCAGCTCGGGACAGGGAATGGGGAATGAGCAGTTCTTC. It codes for CASSSGQGMGNEQFF.

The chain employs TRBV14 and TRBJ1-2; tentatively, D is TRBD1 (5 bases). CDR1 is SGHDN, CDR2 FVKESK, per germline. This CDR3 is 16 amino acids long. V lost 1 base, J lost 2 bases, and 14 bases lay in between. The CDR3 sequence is CASSQGGNTLNYGYTF. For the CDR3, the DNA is TGTGCCAGCAGCCAAGGGGGGAACACCTTGAACTATGGCTACACCTTC.

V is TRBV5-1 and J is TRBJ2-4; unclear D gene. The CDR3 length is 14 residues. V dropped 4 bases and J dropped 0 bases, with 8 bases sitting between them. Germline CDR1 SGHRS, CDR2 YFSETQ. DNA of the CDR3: TGCGCCAGCAGCCCTTCCATAGCCAAAAACATTCAGTACTTC. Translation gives CASSPSIAKNIQYF.

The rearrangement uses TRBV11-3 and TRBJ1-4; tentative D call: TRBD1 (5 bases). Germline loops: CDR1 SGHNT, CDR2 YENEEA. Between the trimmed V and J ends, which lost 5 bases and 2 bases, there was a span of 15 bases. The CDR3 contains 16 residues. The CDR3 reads CASSVGGTITNEKLFF. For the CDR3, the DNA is TGTGCCAGCAGCGTCGGAGGGACGATCACTAATGAAAAACTGTTTTTT.

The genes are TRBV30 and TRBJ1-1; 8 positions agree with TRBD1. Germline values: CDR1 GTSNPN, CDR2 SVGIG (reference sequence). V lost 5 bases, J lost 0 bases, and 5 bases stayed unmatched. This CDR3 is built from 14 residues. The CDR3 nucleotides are TGTGCCTGGGGGGGACAGGTCATGAACACTGAAGCTTTCTTT. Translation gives CAWGGQVMNTEAFF.

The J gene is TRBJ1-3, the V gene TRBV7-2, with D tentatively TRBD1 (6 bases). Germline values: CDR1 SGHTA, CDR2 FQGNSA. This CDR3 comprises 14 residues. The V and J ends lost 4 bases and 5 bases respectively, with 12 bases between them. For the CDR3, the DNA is TGTGCCAGCAGCTCATGGACAGATAGAAACACCATATATTTT. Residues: CASSSWTDRNTIYF.

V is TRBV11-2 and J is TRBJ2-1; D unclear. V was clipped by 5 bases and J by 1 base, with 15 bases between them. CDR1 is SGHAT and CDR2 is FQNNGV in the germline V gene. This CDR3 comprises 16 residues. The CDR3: CASSRLVLGSYNEQFF. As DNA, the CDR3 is TGTGCCAGCAGCCGTCTCGTTTTAGGGTCCTACAATGAGCAGTTCTTC.